One and the same sample provided the 10 T cell receptor beta chains below, sequenced in a study of T-cell reconstitution after alpha-beta-depleted transplantation in children. Unique molecular identifiers were incorporated when the TCRbeta library was constructed. TCRdb redid the calling of the PCR reads with MiXCR, one entry per CDR3 protein. This sample has more than 400,000 distinct CDR3 sequences, with 43% found just once. Sample: PBMCs, taken before TCRalphabeta/CD19-depleted stem cell transplant. These receptors came from a girl aged 2-10 years with aplastic anemia, due to receive a stem cell transplant.

The chain carries TRBV11-2 and TRBJ1-1; D gene ambiguous. V gave up 4 bases and J gave up 1 base, with 10 bases separating them. In germline, CDR1 is SGHAT, CDR2 FQNNGV. This CDR3 contains 14 residues. In DNA, the CDR3 is TGTGCCAGCAGCTATATACGCGGGAACACTGAAGCTTTCTTT. This encodes CASSYIRGNTEAFF.

V is TRBV6-5 and J is TRBJ2-2; D remains ambiguous. The CDR3 contains 15 residues. Germline V CDR1 and CDR2: MNHEY, SVGAGI. The V end was cut by 0 bases, the J end by 5 bases, with 10 bases between. The CDR3 spells CASSYSIPGTGELFF. The CDR3 coding sequence is TGTGCCAGCAGTTACTCGATCCCCGGAACCGGGGAGCTGTTTTTT.

In its sample, this clonotype was seen many times. The rearrangement links TRBV4-2 to TRBJ2-7; 12 nucleotides match TRBD2. This CDR3 spans 19 amino acids. Per germline, CDR1 LGHNA and CDR2 YNFKEQ. V lost 1 base and J lost 1; bases outside the gene matches: 11. CDR3 sequence: CASSQATSGGLYLSYEQYF. The CDR3 bases are TGTGCCAGCAGCCAAGCGACTAGCGGGGGCCTCTACCTTTCCTACGAGCAGTACTTC.

The gene calls are TRBV7-9 and TRBJ2-1; TRBD2 is a possible D gene (6 bases). Per the germline V gene, CDR1 is SEHNR and CDR2 is FQNEAQ (reference sequence). V lost 9 bases and J 6 bases, leaving 12 bases between the germline ends. CDR3 size: 12 residues. The CDR3 loop is CASGGGINEQFF. The CDR3 region has the DNA TGTGCCAGTGGCGGCGGGATCAATGAGCAGTTCTTC.

In DNA form, the CDR3 reads TGTGCCACCTCGTCGGCCTACGAGCAGTACTTC. Amino acid sequence: CATSSAYEQYF. The chain couples TRBV19 to TRBJ2-7, with D uncertain. Germline V gene lookup returns CDR1 LNHDA and CDR2 SQIVND (reference sequence). This CDR3 has 11 residues. The V end lost 10 bases, the J end lost 2 bases, and 9 bases lay between the germline ends.

The rearrangement uses TRBV4-1 and TRBJ2-7; possibly TRBD1 or TRBD2 for D (5 bases each). The CDR3 runs to 14 residues. Per germline, CDR1 MGHRA and CDR2 YSYEKL. V was pared by 3 bases and J by 0 bases, with 9 bases between. The CDR3 sequence is CASSQGTASYEQYF. The DNA of the CDR3 is TGCGCCAGCAGCCAGGGGACGGCCTCCTACGAGCAGTACTTC.

The J gene is TRBJ2-3, the V gene TRBV5-1; TRBD2 might be the D (5 bases). Trimming shortened V by 4 bases and J by 3 bases, and 12 bases separated the two germline ends. Per germline, CDR1 SGHRS and CDR2 YFSETQ. The CDR3 runs to 14 residues. As DNA, the CDR3 is TGCGCCAGCAGCCAAAACCCGGGGACAGATACGCAGTATTTT. It is translated as CASSQNPGTDTQYF.

In its sample, this clonotype was seen many times. The genes are TRBV20-1 and TRBJ2-7; 9 positions agree with TRBD1. CDR1 DFQATT and CDR2 SNEGSKA come from the germline V gene (reference sequence). The CDR3 length is 12 residues. The J segment lost 6 bases and the V segment lost 6 bases, leaving 6 bases of the junction unmatched. The CDR3 protein is CSAPDRGGEQYF. CDR3 nucleotides: TGCAGTGCCCCGGACAGGGGAGGCGAGCAGTACTTC.

This CDR3 is CSAEGTSGRADIQYF. The CDR3 DNA sequence: TGCAGTGCAGAGGGGACTAGCGGGAGGGCTGACATTCAGTACTTC. The J gene is TRBJ2-4, the V gene TRBV20-1, with 16 bases that match TRBD2. The CDR3 contains 15 residues. Germline V CDR1 and CDR2: DFQATT, SNEGSKA (reference sequence). Trimming cost V 6 bases and J 8 bases; bases outside gene matches: 7.

This clonotype was seen at least ten times. The rearrangement links TRBV12-3 or TRBV12-4 to TRBJ1-6, with 8 bases aligning to TRBD1. CDR3 size: 15 residues. With V trimmed by 5 bases and J by 5 bases, 5 bases remained unmatched. The CDR3 spells CASSPNRGNNSPLHF. The CDR3 coding sequence is TGTGCCAGCAGTCCCAACAGGGGGAATAATTCACCCCTCCACTTT.